This T cell receptor (beta chain) was sequenced in a study of blood T cell repertoires in COVID-19. Study at large: Collection of acute and convalescent COVID-19 samples took place in the United States, Italy and Spain. From T cells, B-cell-depleted T cells, or PBMCs came the material, which was cDNA or gDNA.

Germline assignment: CDR1 DFQATT and CDR2 SNEGSKA (reference sequence). The CDR3 covers 17 residues. J was trimmed by 2 bases and V by 3 bases; bases with no gene match: 13. Methods used by the authors: Estimates of nucleated cell counts were drawn from the amplification of reference gene primers. Assay used: immunoSEQ multiplex PCR; TCRdb lists only in-frame clones, some missing. V and J calls plus clone size are reproduced from that table; the DNA served to infer D and trimming. The sample records 110,000 or so clones, 75% to 90% being singletons. The V and J genes are TRBV20-1 and TRBJ2-3, with 8 bases that match TRBD2. This receptor was identified in a human donor in a cohort sampled during active COVID-19. Sequencing used peripheral blood. CDR3 DNA: TGCAGTGCTAGTTTCGGGACTAGTAAACGGAACACAGATACGCAGTATTTT. Translation gives CSASFGTSKRNTDTQYF.